This passage covers 24 T cell receptor beta chains from one sample sequenced in a study of T-cell memory formation after mild COVID-19. In TCRdb, the 5' RACE reads were re-called with MiXCR into one record per CDR3 protein. The sample contains roughly 150,000 distinct CDR3 sequences, 13% of which appear only once. The source material was PBMCs or a T cell subset sorted from them (not recorded which). These receptors all come from a man aged 18 to 35 who had mild COVID-19 (a few samples of this study predate the infection). Cell type and time point are not known.

This clonotype has a handful of counts. The genes are TRBV12-3 or TRBV12-4 and TRBJ2-3, with D perhaps assigned TRBD1 or TRBD2 (6 bases each). V was cut by 4 bases and J by 5 bases, with 10 bases left in between. The CDR3 sequence is 13 residues long. The CDR3 loop is CASSWGALDTQYF. The DNA of the CDR3 is TGTGCCAGCAGTTGGGGGGCCTTAGATACGCAGTATTTT.

This chain links TRBV11-2 with TRBJ2-1, with 9 positions matching TRBD2. J lost 2 bases, V lost 4 bases, and 6 bases had no gene match. Germline CDR1 is SGHAT and CDR2 is FQNNGV. There are 16 residues in the CDR3. CDR3 nucleotide sequence: TGTGCCAGCAGCTCCTTTAGCGGGGGACCCTACAATGAGCAGTTCTTC. Protein: CASSSFSGGPYNEQFF.

The sample holds a few counts of this clonotype. Here the CDR3 DNA reads TGTGCCAGCAGCGTGGTCGGGCACACCGGGGAGCTGTTTTTT. This sequence encodes CASSVVGHTGELFF. The chain uses TRBV9 and TRBJ2-2; no definite D call. Per the germline V gene, CDR1 is SGDLS and CDR2 is YYNGEE. V was cut by 2 bases and J by 3 bases, with 8 bases left in between. The CDR3 spans 14 residues.

The chain links TRBV20-1 to TRBJ1-2, with 10 bases lining up with TRBD1. The J segment lost 2 bases and the V segment lost 3 bases, leaving 0 bases of the junction unmatched. The CDR3 runs 13 residues. Germline CDR1 DFQATT, CDR2 SNEGSKA (reference sequence). Written as DNA, the CDR3 is TGCAGTGCTAGGACAGGGGGCAACTATGGCTACACCTTC. This codes for CSARTGGNYGYTF.

This clonotype was picked up a small number of times. This chain joins TRBV18 and TRBJ1-6; no clear D gene. Germline CDR1 and CDR2: KGHSH and LQKENI. This CDR3 has 16 residues. Trimming removed 3 bases from V and 6 bases from J, with 15 bases in between. The CDR3 DNA reads as TGTGCCAGCTCACCTATCCAGGCAGGCACTAATTCACCCCTCCACTTT. Translated, it gives CASSPIQAGTNSPLHF.

The J gene is TRBJ2-1, the V gene TRBV29-1; TRBD2 is a possible D gene (5 bases). Deletions cut 7 bases from V and 7 bases from J, with 14 bases between. The CDR3 length is 12 residues. CDR1 SQVTM and CDR2 ANQGSEA come from the germline V gene. CDR3 nucleotide sequence: TGCAGCGCCCAGGAAAGCGGTAATGAGCAGTTCTTC. Its translation is CSAQESGNEQFF.

This clonotype was counted only a few times. This chain connects TRBV6-5 to TRBJ1-5; D uncertain. The CDR3 has 14 residues. Trimming cost V 0 bases and J 1 base, with 4 bases left between them. Germline loops: CDR1 MNHEY, CDR2 SVGAGI. The CDR3 region has the DNA TGTGCCAGCAGTTACTCGGGGAGCAATCAGCCCCAGCATTTT. It translates to CASSYSGSNQPQHF.

There are a few counts of this clonotype. The V and J genes are TRBV7-9 and TRBJ1-4, with no clear D. The CDR3 contains 12 residues. V was cut by 5 bases and J by 10 bases, with 11 bases left in between. Germline-derived CDR1 and CDR2 are SEHNR and FQNEAQ (reference sequence). CDR3 in DNA: TGTGCCAGCAGCGCGGTGGGCGGAAAACTGTTTTTT. Protein product: CASSAVGGKLFF.

This clonotype turned up a few times. The chain links TRBV6-5 to TRBJ2-7; 13 bases map to TRBD2. Per the germline V gene, CDR1 is MNHEY and CDR2 is SVGAGI. V lost 2 bases and J lost 3; bases outside the gene matches: 1. The length of the CDR3 is 15 residues. The CDR3 DNA reads as TGTGCCAGCAGTTACACTAGCGGGGGGGACTACGAGCAGTACGTC. Translating it yields CASSYTSGGDYEQYV.

This clonotype was detected only a few times. The rearrangement links TRBV20-1 to TRBJ2-2, with TRBD1 identical over 8 bases. CDR1 is DFQATT and CDR2 is SNEGSKA in the germline V gene (reference sequence). The junction had 11 bases not matched to a gene; V was cut back by 1 base and J by 4 bases. The CDR3 loop spans 17 amino acids. The CDR3 region has the DNA TGCAGTGCTAGAGTGGGCAGGGGGCACGCGGGCACCGGGGAGCTGTTTTTT. Its translation is CSARVGRGHAGTGELFF.

In this sample, this clonotype turned up many times. The V gene is TRBV5-1, the J gene TRBJ2-3; 8 bases are a match to TRBD2. V lost 0 bases, J lost 6 bases, and 9 bases stayed unmatched. CDR3 length: 16 residues. Germline-derived CDR1 and CDR2 are SGHRS and YFSETQ. As DNA, the CDR3 is TGCGCCAGCAGCTTGGGAGTTAGCGGGGAGGCCGATACGCAGTATTTT. It is translated as CASSLGVSGEADTQYF. Together with reference TRBV5-1 and TRBJ2-3, the CDR3 gives the full variable domain: KAGVTQTPRYLIKTRGQQVTLSCSPISGHRSVSWYQQTPGQGLQFLFEYFSETQRNKGNFPGRFSGRQFSNSRSEMNVSTLELGDSALYLCASSLGVSGEADTQYFGPGTRLTVL.

V gene TRBV11-2 combines with J gene TRBJ1-2; 8 nucleotides agree with TRBD1. CDR3 length equals 15 residues. V lost 4 bases and J lost 7; bases outside the gene matches: 11. Germline V gene lookup returns CDR1 SGHAT and CDR2 FQNNGV. The chain's CDR3 is CASSSVRGRGLGYTF. For the CDR3, the DNA is TGTGCCAGCAGCTCGGTCAGGGGGCGGGGGCTTGGCTACACCTTC.

This clonotype was seen a few times. This rearrangement joins TRBV5-5 to TRBJ1-1; D is ambiguous. Germline V CDR1 and CDR2: SGHKS, YYEKEE (reference sequence). Deletions cut 4 bases from V and 2 bases from J, with 12 bases between. CDR3 size: 14 residues. In DNA form, the CDR3 reads TGTGCCAGCAGCCCGTCGGAGCTTAACACTGAAGCTTTCTTT. Its protein is CASSPSELNTEAFF.

This rearrangement joins TRBV12-3 or TRBV12-4 to TRBJ2-1; no definite D call. Trimming pared 8 bases from V and 11 bases from J, leaving 13 bases between. This CDR3 is 11 amino acids long. CDR3 sequence: CASAGRTKQFF. The CDR3 nucleotides read TGTGCCAGCGCCGGACGAACCAAGCAGTTCTTC.

V is TRBV7-2 and J is TRBJ1-6, with D unresolved. Deletions cut 5 bases from V and 3 bases from J, with 5 bases between. The CDR3 runs to 13 residues. CDR1 SGHTA and CDR2 FQGNSA come from the germline V gene. The CDR3 reads CASSADYNSPLHF. The DNA for the CDR3 is TGTGCCAGCAGCGCCGACTATAATTCACCCCTCCACTTT.

This clonotype was recorded a few times. The CDR3 spells CASSLTGATPYSNQPQHF. The CDR3 DNA follows: TGTGCCAGCAGCCTGACAGGGGCTACCCCATATAGCAATCAGCCCCAGCATTTT. The V and J genes are TRBV5-6 and TRBJ1-5; 8 bases fit TRBD1. V lost 4 bases, J lost 0 bases, and 12 bases stayed unmatched. Germline CDR1 is SGHDT and CDR2 is YYEEEE. The CDR3 extends over 18 amino acids.

The V gene is TRBV20-1, the J gene TRBJ2-5, with D perhaps TRBD2 (6 bases). The CDR3 is made up of 15 amino acids. The germline CDR1 and CDR2 sequences are DFQATT and SNEGSKA (reference sequence). The CDR3 protein is CSYQTLDSGLGTQYF. Written as DNA, the CDR3 is TGCAGCTATCAGACATTAGATAGCGGTCTGGGGACCCAGTACTTC.

For the CDR3, the DNA is TGCAGCGTTACCGGGACAATCACCTATGAGCAGTTCTTC. The encoded protein is CSVTGTITYEQFF. The chain couples TRBV29-1 to TRBJ2-1; D is possibly TRBD1 (6 bases). There are 13 residues in the CDR3. V was trimmed by 5 bases and J by 8 bases, leaving 16 bases between them. CDR1 is SQVTM, CDR2 ANQGSEA, per germline.

This clonotype was observed a handful of times. Sequence at one end of the junction differs from germline and may be a read error. V and J are TRBV5-1 and TRBJ1-6; 9 nucleotides match TRBD1. The germline gives CDR1 SGHRS, CDR2 YFSETQ. This CDR3 is built from 15 residues. The CDR3 nucleotides read TGCGCCAGCACCTTGACAGGGGGCTATAATTCACCCCTCCACTTT. Its translation is CASTLTGGYNSPLHF.

This sequence joins TRBV18 and TRBJ1-6; tentative D call: TRBD1 (6 bases). The ends were cut back, 2 bases at V and 4 bases at J, with 9 bases in the middle. CDR1 KGHSH and CDR2 LQKENI come from the germline V gene. The CDR3 runs to 15 residues. CDR3 sequence reads: CASSPGQRYNSPLHF. DNA for the CDR3: TGTGCCAGCTCACCAGGACAGAGATATAATTCACCCCTCCACTTT.

This clonotype showed up just a few times. The chain has TRBV5-6 and TRBJ2-3; D remains ambiguous. In germline, CDR1 is SGHDT, CDR2 YYEEEE. The CDR3 consists of 12 residues. V was cut by 3 bases and J by 10 bases, with 12 bases left in between. The DNA of the CDR3 is TGTGCCAGCAGCTGGGGATTGGGTCCGCAGTATTTT. Translated: CASSWGLGPQYF.

This clonotype has more than one count but fewer than ten. The chain links TRBV15 to TRBJ2-5, with 9 bases lining up with TRBD1. CDR1 and CDR2 (germline): LNHNV, YYDKDF (reference sequence). This CDR3 has 14 residues. The trim removed 3 bases at V and 4 bases at J, leaving 3 bases unmatched. In DNA, the CDR3 is TGTGCCACCAGCAGCACAGGGGGCACAGAGACCCAGTACTTC. Translated: CATSSTGGTETQYF.

This clonotype has just a few counts. This chain connects TRBV11-1 to TRBJ2-7, with a possible D match to TRBD2 (6 bases). Germline loops: CDR1 SGHAT, CDR2 FQDESV (reference sequence). Trimming left V 2 bases short and J 2 bases short, with 10 bases between. CDR3 length: 14 residues. In DNA form, the CDR3 reads TGTGCCAGCAGCTTAAATTCGGGGGCCTACGAGCAGTACTTC. Translating it yields CASSLNSGAYEQYF.

The CDR3 is CASSYSTGGLATNEKLFF. In DNA form, the CDR3 reads TGTGCCAGCAGTTACTCGACGGGGGGACTAGCAACTAATGAAAAACTGTTTTTT. This chain connects TRBV6-5 to TRBJ1-4, with D possibly being TRBD1 (5 bases). The CDR3 runs 18 residues. V lost 0 bases and J 0 bases, leaving 14 bases between the germline ends. Germline CDR1 and CDR2: MNHEY and SVGAGI.